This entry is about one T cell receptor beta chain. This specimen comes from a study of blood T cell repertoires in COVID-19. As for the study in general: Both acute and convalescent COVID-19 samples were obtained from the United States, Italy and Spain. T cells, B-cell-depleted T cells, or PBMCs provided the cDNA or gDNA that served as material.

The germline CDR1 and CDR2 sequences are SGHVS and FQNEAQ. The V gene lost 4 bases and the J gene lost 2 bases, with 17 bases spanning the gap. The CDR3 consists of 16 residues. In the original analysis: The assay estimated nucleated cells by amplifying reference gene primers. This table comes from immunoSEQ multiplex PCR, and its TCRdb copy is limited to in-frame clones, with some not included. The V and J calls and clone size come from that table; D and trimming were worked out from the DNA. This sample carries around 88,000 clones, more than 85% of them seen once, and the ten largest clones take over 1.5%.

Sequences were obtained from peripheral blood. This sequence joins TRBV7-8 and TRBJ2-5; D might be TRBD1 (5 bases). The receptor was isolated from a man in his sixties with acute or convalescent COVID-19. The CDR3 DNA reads TGTGCCAGCAGCTCCTCCCCAGGGTACTCGCAAGAGACCCAGTACTTC. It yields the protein CASSSSPGYSQETQYF.